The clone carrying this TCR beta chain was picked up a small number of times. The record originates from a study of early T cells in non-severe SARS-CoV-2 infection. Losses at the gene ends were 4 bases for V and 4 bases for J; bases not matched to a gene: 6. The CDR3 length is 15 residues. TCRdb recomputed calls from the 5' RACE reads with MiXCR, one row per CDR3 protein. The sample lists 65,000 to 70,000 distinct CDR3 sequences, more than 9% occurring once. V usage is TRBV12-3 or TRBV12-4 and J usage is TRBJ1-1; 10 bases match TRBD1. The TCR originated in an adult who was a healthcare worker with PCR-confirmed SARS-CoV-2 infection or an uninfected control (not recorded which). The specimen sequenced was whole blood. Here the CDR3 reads CASSSRDRGVTEAFF. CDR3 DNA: TGTGCCAGCAGTTCCCGGGACAGGGGCGTCACTGAAGCTTTCTTT.